These 13 T cell receptor beta chains came from one sample sequenced in a study of blood T cell repertoires in COVID-19. Produced via immunoSEQ multiplex PCR; TCRdb's table is partial and in-frame only. The table has around 100,000 clones, 70% to 85% seen once. Sequenced sample: peripheral blood. The receptor source for this set is a human donor in a cohort sampled during active COVID-19.

This clone turned up a few times. This rearrangement joins TRBV13 to TRBJ2-3, with D perhaps TRBD2 (5 bases). Trimming left V 10 bases short and J 0 bases short, with 14 bases between. The CDR3 covers 14 residues. Germline V gene data show CDR1 as PRHDT and CDR2 as FYEKMQ (reference sequence). Here the CDR3 DNA reads TGTGCCACCTACGGACTGGCTAGCACAGATACGCAGTATTTT. Its protein product is CATYGLASTDTQYF.

The chain has TRBV11-2 and TRBJ2-7; 7 nucleotides line up with TRBD1. This CDR3 spans 14 amino acids. V lost 5 bases, J lost 3 bases, and 7 bases stayed unmatched. Germline V gene data show CDR1 as SGHAT and CDR2 as FQNNGV. The CDR3 spells CASSQPGQFYEQYF. CDR3 DNA sequence: TGTGCCAGCAGCCAACCGGGACAGTTCTACGAGCAGTACTTC.

This CDR3 is CASSTRISASGKETQYF. The CDR3 nucleotides read TGTGCCAGTAGTACCCGCATCTCGGCTAGCGGTAAAGAGACCCAGTACTTC. The chain combines TRBV19 with TRBJ2-5, with 7 bases identical to TRBD2. The CDR3 is 17 amino acids. V lost 4 bases to trimming and J lost 3 bases; unmatched junction nucleotides: 14. Per the germline V gene, CDR1 is LNHDA and CDR2 is SQIVND (reference sequence).

For the CDR3, the DNA is TGTGCCAGCAGTGGGGACAGGGGCTACGAGCAGTACTTC. It specifies CASSGDRGYEQYF. The chain combines TRBV28 with TRBJ2-7, with 10 nucleotides matching TRBD1. There are 13 residues in the CDR3. Germline V lookup: CDR1 MDHEN, CDR2 SYDVKM. J lost 3 bases, V lost 5 bases, and 1 base had no gene match.

J is TRBJ2-2 and V is TRBV7-3; TRBD1 is a possible D gene (6 bases). V dropped 2 bases and J dropped 4 bases, with 11 bases sitting between them. Germline-derived CDR1 and CDR2 are SGHTA and FQGTGA. The CDR3 is made up of 15 amino acids. CDR3 region: CASSLGQPGTGELFF. DNA for the CDR3: TGTGCCAGCAGCTTAGGACAGCCGGGCACCGGGGAGCTGTTTTTT. The entire variable domain, with the rest obtained from reference TRBV7-3 and TRBJ2-2, is as follows: GAGVSQTPSNKVTEKGKYVELRCDPISGHTALYWYRQSLGQGPEFLIYFQGTGAADDSGLPNDRFFAVRPEGSVSTLKIQRTERGDSAVYLCASSLGQPGTGELFFGEGSRLTVL.

The CDR3, as DNA: TGTGCCAGCAGCTTAGATTCAGGGGATCTCTACGAGCAGTACTTC. Encoded protein: CASSLDSGDLYEQYF. This chain connects TRBV11-3 to TRBJ2-7; perhaps TRBD1 as D (6 bases). The V gene lost 0 bases and the J gene lost 3 bases, with 12 bases spanning the gap. The germline gives CDR1 SGHNT, CDR2 YENEEA. CDR3 length equals 15 residues.

The J gene is TRBJ2-1, the V gene TRBV6-4; a possible D gene is TRBD1 (6 bases). Germline values: CDR1 MRHNA, CDR2 SNTAGT. With 8 bases removed from V and 8 bases from J, the gap between germline ends came to 16 bases. This CDR3 is built from 13 residues. This chain's CDR3 is CASAAGEVDEQFF. CDR3 nucleotides: TGTGCCAGCGCGGCAGGGGAAGTGGATGAGCAGTTCTTC.

CDR3 in amino acids: CASSLGTVVGYTF. CDR3 DNA sequence: TGTGCCAGCAGTTTAGGGACAGTCGTCGGCTACACCTTC. This chain connects TRBV12-3 or TRBV12-4 to TRBJ1-2; tentatively, D is TRBD1 (6 bases). The ends were cut back, 1 base at V and 8 bases at J, with 11 bases in the middle. CDR3 length: 13 amino acids.

J is TRBJ2-3 and V is TRBV2, with 8 positions matching TRBD2. V lost 4 bases to trimming and J lost 1 base; unmatched junction nucleotides: 7. CDR1 is SNHLY, CDR2 FYNNEI, per germline. The CDR3 loop spans 16 amino acids. In nucleotides, the CDR3 is TGTGCCAGCAGTGTGAGAAGGCGGGGGGGCACAGATACGCAGTATTTT. Translating it yields CASSVRRRGGTDTQYF.

The table lists this clone with a few counts. V usage is TRBV7-9 and J usage is TRBJ1-4, with TRBD1 matching 9 bases. The CDR3 totals 15 residues. The germline V gene has CDR1 SEHNR and CDR2 FQNEAQ (reference sequence). The trim removed 4 bases at V and 3 bases at J, leaving 3 bases unmatched. The CDR3 DNA follows: TGTGCCAGCAGCTCACAGGGGGCGGCTAATGAAAAACTGTTTTTT. Translation gives CASSSQGAANEKLFF.

This chain links TRBV12-3 or TRBV12-4 with TRBJ2-7; 7 bases match TRBD1. The CDR3 extends over 13 amino acids. The ends lost 4 bases at V and 3 bases at J; junction bases unmatched: 3. The DNA for the CDR3 is TGTGCCAGCAGTTCTCGGGACAGCTACGAGCAGTACTTC. This translates into CASSSRDSYEQYF.

V is TRBV6-1 and J is TRBJ2-7; the D is unclear. The germline V gene encodes CDR1 MNHNS and CDR2 SASEGT. This CDR3 comprises 13 residues. Trimming stripped 2 bases from V and 4 bases from J, with 9 bases between. CDR3 bases: TGTGCCAGCAGTGAACAGGCGTCTTACGAGCAGTACTTC. Protein: CASSEQASYEQYF.

The chain employs TRBV5-1 and TRBJ1-1; 7 bases match TRBD1. This CDR3 region has 22 residues. The germline gives CDR1 SGHRS, CDR2 YFSETQ. Trimming at V came to 0 bases and at J to 0 bases, leaving 23 bases not matched to a gene. The CDR3 here is CASSLESSSYPTGFLMNTEAFF. The CDR3 region has the DNA TGCGCCAGCAGCTTGGAATCTTCGTCATACCCGACAGGGTTTCTGATGAACACTGAAGCTTTCTTT.